These T cell receptor beta chains were read from a single sample in a study of blood T cell repertoires in COVID-19. Assay: immunoSEQ multiplex PCR; the TCRdb copy retains only in-frame clones and omits some. Of around 170,000 clones in the sample, around 84% are singletons; the top ten hold around 14%. The sequencing input was peripheral blood. These receptors originate from a man aged 25-45 years with active or convalescent COVID-19. Each CDR3 is given with its conserved first and last residue. D genes are given only for firm matches. The size field is filled for only some rows; it gives once, few, many or a size class.

TRBV9	TRBJ2-1	.	TRBD2	CASSWGPAGVSYNEQFF	TGTGCCAGCAGCTGGGGGCCAGCGGGAGTGTCCTACAATGAGCAGTTCTTC
TRBV6-5	TRBJ2-2	.	TRBD2	CAGRGSGTGELFF	TGTGCCGGGAGGGGTAGTGGGACCGGGGAGCTGTTTTTT
TRBV6-5	TRBJ1-2	.	.	CASSYDPGRAVGYTF	TGTGCCAGCAGTTATGACCCCGGCAGGGCGGTCGGCTACACCTTC
TRBV6-6	TRBJ1-1	.	.	CASSYQAQMNTEAFF	TGTGCCAGCAGTTATCAGGCCCAGATGAACACTGAAGCTTTCTTT
TRBV7-2	TRBJ1-2	.	.	CASSLFFGERGYGYTF	TGTGCCAGCAGCTTATTCTTCGGGGAACGAGGCTATGGCTACACCTTC
TRBV14	TRBJ2-3	.	.	CASSQDWSGGDTQYF	TGTGCCAGCAGCCAAGATTGGAGTGGCGGAGATACGCAGTATTTT
TRBV15	TRBJ1-5	many	.	CATSRQRNSNQPQHF	TGTGCCACCAGCAGACAGCGGAATAGCAATCAGCCCCAGCATTTT
TRBV20-1	TRBJ2-3	.	TRBD2	CSASGPSGTDTQYF	TGCAGTGCTAGTGGGCCTAGCGGGACAGATACGCAGTATTTT
TRBV7-9	TRBJ1-1	.	.	CASSSARADTEAFF	TGTGCCAGCAGCTCTGCCAGGGCGGACACTGAAGCTTTCTTT
TRBV5-1	TRBJ2-1	once	.	CASYVDSEQFF	TGCGCCTCATATGTCGACAGTGAGCAGTTCTTC
TRBV5-6	TRBJ2-7	.	TRBD1	CASSLAGTEASYEQYF	TGTGCCAGCAGCTTGGCCGGGACAGAAGCCTCCTACGAGCAGTACTTC
TRBV5-6	TRBJ2-3	.	TRBD2	CASSLAGGGTDTQYF	TGTGCCAGCAGCTTGGCGGGAGGGGGCACAGATACGCAGTATTTT
TRBV9	TRBJ1-2	.	.	CASSVSESGGYTF	TGTGCCAGCAGCGTGAGCGAGTCTGGAGGCTACACCTTC
TRBV5-4	TRBJ1-6	.	TRBD1	CASSSKLTGGLSPLHF	TGTGCCAGCAGCTCTAAATTGACAGGGGGTCTTTCACCCCTCCACTTT
TRBV7-7	TRBJ2-7	.	.	CASSLGAGPTYEQYF	TGTGCTAGCAGCTTGGGGGCCGGACCCACATACGAGCAGTACTTC
TRBV30	TRBJ1-2	few	TRBD1	CAWSVQGGLGYTF	TGTGCCTGGAGTGTACAGGGGGGGTTGGGCTACACCTTC
TRBV7-9	TRBJ1-2	.	.	CASSSPVATNYGYTF	TGTGCCAGCAGCTCCCCCGTGGCAACTAACTATGGCTACACCTTC
TRBV24-1	TRBJ1-4	.	TRBD1	CATSAATGSGNEKLFF	TGTGCCACCAGTGCCGCGACAGGGTCCGGTAATGAAAAACTGTTTTTT
TRBV14	TRBJ1-1	.	TRBD1	CASSQLGGTGGESFF	TGTGCCAGCAGCCAACTTGGAGGGACAGGGGGCGAGTCTTTCTTT
TRBV3-1/TRBV3-2	TRBJ1-4	.	TRBD1	CASSPRDSATNEKLFF	TGTGCCAGCAGCCCCCGGGACAGCGCAACTAATGAAAAACTGTTTTTT
TRBV18	TRBJ1-1	.	.	CASSAGGWGTEAFF	TGTGCCAGCTCAGCGGGTGGCTGGGGCACTGAAGCTTTCTTT
TRBV9	TRBJ1-1	.	.	CASSVAPLGVNMNTEAFF	TGTGCCAGCAGCGTAGCTCCTTTGGGCGTAAACATGAACACTGAAGCTTTCTTT
TRBV6-5	TRBJ1-1	.	.	CASTPGHQNTEAFF	TGTGCCAGCACTCCGGGACACCAGAACACTGAAGCTTTCTTT
TRBV10-3	TRBJ2-6	once	.	CAISAPGRRAGANVLTF	TGTGCCATCAGTGCGCCAGGGCGGAGAGCTGGGGCCAACGTCCTGACTTTC
TRBV12-3/TRBV12-4	TRBJ1-5	.	.	CASGSQVNQPQHF	TGTGCCAGCGGCTCCCAGGTAAATCAGCCCCAGCATTTT
TRBV27	TRBJ2-2	.	.	CASSLGGQRSGELFF	TGTGCCAGCAGTTTGGGGGGGCAACGCTCCGGGGAGCTGTTTTTT
TRBV4-2	TRBJ1-6	.	TRBD1	CASSQWTGEDSPLHF	TGTGCCAGCAGCCAGTGGACAGGGGAAGACTCACCCCTCCACTTT